This T cell receptor beta chain was found in a study of cytomegalovirus exposure and HLA in healthy donors (dated by TCRdb to about 2017). Notes on the research overall: According to an earlier analysis of a few hundred of the donors, 200 million or so T cells yielded 120 million or so unique TCR beta sequences and 276 Gb of sequence data. An earlier analysis of several hundred of the donors used high-throughput TCR beta sequencing to judge whether each TCR beta V gene segment behaved as functional or pseudogenic. The later analysis used no new phenotypic data to find candidate immune exposures, relying instead on TCR beta sequences and their occurrence across donors. The study combined high-throughput TCR immunosequencing, statistical association of individual TCRs with disease status, and machine learning to predict cytomegalovirus infection status. Five DR-DQ haplotypes were handled as single units for association and clustering, since linkage in the cohort was strong. Along with the roughly 700-subject first cohort, a separate validation cohort of over 90 different subjects was used. A later analysis re-examined previously published TCR beta repertoires from more than 600 donors and added high-resolution HLA genotyping to investigate patterns of TCR occurrence. Alongside the repertoire data, information on donor age, sex, ethnicity and CMV serostatus was compiled. The number of typed donors differed by locus: about 620-640 for A, B, C, DRB1 and DQB1; approximately 520 for DQA1; approximately 610 for DPA1; and about 450 for DPB1. The study aimed to test whether signatures of past pathogen exposure could be identified by cataloging public T cell receptors. HLA typing included class I and class II loci at four-digit resolution. All discovery cohort repertoires had been generated using a single sequencing platform. An early release that covered some 630 HLA-typed donors contained around 300 gigabases of sequencing data and tens of millions of unique TCR sequences. In a later genetic analysis, genome-wide SNP genotypes for 398 of the 666 donors were used, and that subset was treated as a discovery cohort. The study profiled the T cell repertoires of hundreds of subjects by immunosequencing and related them to cytomegalovirus serostatus. Among 398 genotyped donors of the cohort, an average of approximately 230,000 unique TCR beta nucleotide sequences were sequenced per donor, about a sixth of them non-productive. Of the approximately 400 genotyped donors, approximately 82% fell in the genetic ancestry cluster associated with self-reported Caucasian donors.

Study-level results and caveats: In a later analysis, several top co-occurrence clusters were reported to appear linked to parvovirus B19, influenza, CMV and Epstein-Barr virus. The earlier analysis of a few hundred of the donors excluded some 16 rarely observed V segments, including chromosome 9 orphons, because counts were too low. For the cohort, immune exposure information was limited to CMV serostatus. An earlier analysis of approximately 600 of the donors showed that most TCR beta V segments appeared in productive rearrangements either about 87% or about 30% of the time, which broadly matched IMGT annotations. In a later genetic analysis, fewer N-insertions in productive TCRs were reported among donors in an Asian-associated ancestry cluster than the approximately 710-donor mean. When HLA alleles, especially DR and DQ, strongly co-occurred, TCR associations were difficult to assign to individual alleles. Across donors, most TCR sequences were observed very rarely, whereas some public TCRs were present in many individuals. V-gene and J-gene trimming of TCR beta chains was associated with a missense DCLRE1C variant in a later genetic analysis, and the association was replicated in an independent cohort. Compared with equally common non-associated chains, HLA-associated TCR beta chains in a later analysis were more clonally expanded and had lower generation probabilities. In both the original and validation cohorts, the classifier was reported to diagnose cytomegalovirus status with high specificity and sensitivity. The cohort was sequenced for TCR beta chains only, and without alpha or paired-chain data the features that could be detected were limited. A group of highly shared sequence variants was considered likely to be a technical artifact of the sequencing pipeline. In the study, about 150 TCR beta chains were listed as associated with cytomegalovirus. Presence/absence analyses assumed roughly uniform sequencing depth across donors, an assumption that may not hold. The authors suggested that the approach could potentially be generalized to other disease states and immunological phenotypes. Some IMGT-functional V segments, including TRBV6-2 and TRBV6-3, could not be distinguished by the 87-base-pair reads and were therefore excluded. A later analysis found that TCR association rates varied across HLA loci, with DRB1 alleles showing the most associated TCRs and HLA-C alleles the fewest. A few of the identified cytomegalovirus-associated TCR beta chains were confirmed in vitro to be specific for cytomegalovirus antigens. Because HLA typing was missing for some donors at each locus, association tests included only the typed subset. A later analysis found that most CMV-associated TCR beta chains appeared HLA-restricted, with HLA associations seemingly driven largely by CMV exposure. A further reported finding was that TCR beta sequences accurately predicted the HLA-A and HLA-B alleles for most subjects in the first cohort. At a false discovery rate of 0.05, a later analysis linked under 20,000 TCR beta sequences to specific HLA alleles. Correlated functional status among segregating V segments might be attributable to linkage disequilibrium, but an unknown experimental factor could not be ruled out.

From V the trimming removes 4 bases and from J it removes 0 bases, while the gene matches leave 6 bases of the junction unaccounted for. From a lookup of the germline V gene (reference sequence), CDR1 and CDR2 are SGHNT and YYREEE. From its cysteine to its phenylalanine, the CDR3 spans 15 amino acids. CDR3 DNA only is kept here, 45 bases in frame from base 1. Library preparation employed the immunoSEQ multiplex PCR assay. For the multiplex PCR, a mixture combining 60 forward primers for TCR Vbeta segments and 13 reverse primers for TCR Jbeta segments was used. The CDR3 region of rearranged TCR beta genes was amplified from genomic DNA with a multiplex PCR assay. The Illumina HiSeq System was used to sequence the amplified TCR beta libraries as 87-base-pair reads. The authors' analysis ran thus. A later analysis tallied around 87 million unique TCR beta chains across the approximately 670 repertoires, and around 12 million of those chains were shared by two or more donors. A nearest-neighbor algorithm error-corrected the raw reads and collapsed the reads into unique sequences, merging closely related sequences to remove PCR and sequencing errors. CDR3 sequences were aligned to IMGT reference sequences to assign V, D and J gene segments. For a sequence to be retained, a match of at least six nucleotides to both a V gene segment and a J gene segment was required. A rearrangement counted as productive if the CDR3 had no stop codons and remained in frame with V and J, and every other rearrangement counted as non-productive. CDR3 was defined by IMGT convention, running from the second conserved V-encoded cysteine to the conserved J-encoded phenylalanine. In an earlier analysis of approximately 500 of the donors, sequences lacking an unambiguous match to a single V gene segment were excluded. An earlier analysis of some 500 of the donors classified V segments as functional when productive rearrangements were above 56.7% and as segregating when the standard deviation between donors was above 5%. A statistical classification framework was built for diagnosing cytomegalovirus status from the catalog of TCR beta chain sequences. In a later analysis, TCR nucleotide sequences were compared against IMGT/GENE-DB human TR gene sequences so that V and J genes could be assigned. A later analysis assigned CDR3 sequences and most-parsimonious VDJ recombination scenarios with the TCRdist pipeline. A later analysis defined each TCR beta chain by its CDR3 amino acid sequence plus V-gene family, and excluded reads lacking a unique V-gene family. As a way to deal with suspected cross-contamination and a sequencing artifact, a later analysis dropped hundreds of nucleotide sequences that were highly shared and had low generation probability. For each public chain, a later analysis derived a clonal expansion index from normalized ranks of inferred template counts within each repertoire. In a later analysis, generation probabilities were computed using a VDJ recombination model fitted to out-of-frame rearrangements, and the results were checked against IGoR. In a later analysis, TCR-TCR, TCR-HLA and TCR-CMV co-occurrence was scored with hypergeometric tests, and a repertoire-size bias correction was applied to TCR pairs. In a later analysis, false discovery rates were estimated by permuting HLA or CMV assignments 20 times. In a later analysis, co-occurring TCRs were grouped using DBSCAN, and TCRdist sequence similarity was added for clustering within HLA-allele-positive subsets. Repertoires with fewer than 30,000 or more than 120,000 public chains were left out of co-occurrence clustering, as were four to six repertoires with anomalous nucleotide sharing. This immuneACCESS table, as held by TCRdb, lists in-frame sequences with V and J called but not all clones. Of the missing ones, under half trace to an unresolved V gene in checked studies; the others have no known cause. D and trimming come from the DNA, and the V and J calls and clone size come from that table. For this sample the table gives about 130,000 clones, of which around 85% were detected only once. The biggest ten clones account for 3.5% to 4.5% of the sample.

Worth noting for this clone: The antigen this receptor binds is unknown. Base qualities are not provided; no much larger clone lies one nucleotide away.

The cohort comprised fewer than 700 healthy bone marrow donors. All cohort members were sampled while nominally healthy, although unrecorded immune exposures were likely present. The donor was CMV seropositive and belonged to the group of 250 to 350 seropositive cohort members. Each donor provided a peripheral blood sample, and peripheral blood mononuclear cells were used for TCR beta sequencing. Genomic DNA extraction from the blood cell samples was performed with the Qiagen DNeasy Blood Extraction Kit. The source material was PBMCs. The rearrangement joined TRBV5-4 to TRBJ1-2; 7 middle bases align to TRBD1. The sequence derives from a man aged 18 to 35 in good health and CMV-seropositive. Read as DNA, the sequence is TGTGCCAGCAGCACGGGACAGACAACTAACTATGGCTACACCTTC. This gives the protein CASSTGQTTNYGYTF.